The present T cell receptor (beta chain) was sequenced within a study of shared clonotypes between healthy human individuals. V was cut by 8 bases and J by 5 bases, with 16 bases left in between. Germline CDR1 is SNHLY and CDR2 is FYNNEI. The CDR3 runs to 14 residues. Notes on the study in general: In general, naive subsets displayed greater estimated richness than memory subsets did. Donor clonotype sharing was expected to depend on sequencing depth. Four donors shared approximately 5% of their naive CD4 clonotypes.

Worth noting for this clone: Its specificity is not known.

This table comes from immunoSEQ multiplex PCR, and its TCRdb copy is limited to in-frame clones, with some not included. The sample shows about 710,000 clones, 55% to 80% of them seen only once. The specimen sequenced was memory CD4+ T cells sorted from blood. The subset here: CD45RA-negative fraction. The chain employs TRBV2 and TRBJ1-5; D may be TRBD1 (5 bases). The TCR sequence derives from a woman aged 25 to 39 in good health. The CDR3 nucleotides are TGTGCCAGCGGGGCATCGTATTCCGATCAGCCCCAGCATTTT. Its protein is CASGASYSDQPQHF. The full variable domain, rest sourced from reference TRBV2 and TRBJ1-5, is EPEVTQTPSHQVTQMGQEVILRCVPISNHLYFYWYRQILGQKVEFLVSFYNNEISEKSEIFDDQFSVERPDGSNFTLKIRSTKLEDSAMYFCASGASYSDQPQHFGDGTRLSIL.